This T cell receptor (beta chain) was recovered during a study of CD8+ T cells in alopecia areata. Noted treatment: oral pan-JAK inhibitor, 5-10 mg twice daily. This clone was found a few times. The germline V and J ends were trimmed by 5 bases and 8 bases, with 16 bases remaining between them. Per germline, CDR1 LNHDA and CDR2 SQIVND (reference sequence). The CDR3 extends over 14 amino acids. Extracted from the samples, RNA was reverse transcribed into cDNA to serve as the sequencing template. Measured with immunoSEQ multiplex PCR; TCRdb has only the in-frame clones, and not every one. The sample includes around 180,000 clones, roughly 60% seen only once; the top ten take 1%.

The receptor was isolated from a human donor with alopecia areata. The rearrangement uses TRBV19 and TRBJ2-1; D is perhaps TRBD1 (5 bases). This sample comprised CD4+ T cells sorted from blood, obtained at week 24, from a patient treated with tofacitinib. In DNA form, the CDR3 reads TGTGCCAGTAGTCTCGGACACGTCCGGGATGAGCAGTTCTTC. It is translated as CASSLGHVRDEQFF. Full variable domain (remainder filled in from reference TRBV19 and TRBJ2-1): DGGITQSPKYLFRKEGQNVTLSCEQNLNHDAMYWYRQDPGQGLRLIYYSQIVNDFQKGDIAEGYSVSREKKESFPLTVTSAQKNPTAFYLCASSLGHVRDEQFFGPGTRLTVL.